The clone carrying this T cell receptor (beta chain) was found many times. The TCR library was built from RNA with a 3' RACE protocol and unique molecular identifiers. Each CDR3 protein gets one entry after TCRdb re-called the 3' RACE reads with MiXCR. Of approximately 15,000 distinct CDR3 sequences listed, 3.4% are singletons. Stated treatment: PENTA 11 planned treatment interruption arm or continuous ART arm. Memory CD8+ CD45RO+ CD45RA- T cells were FACS-sorted from thawed PBMCs. Trimming took 1 base from V and 0 from J, leaving 10 bases between them. The CDR3 spans 17 residues. Germline V CDR1 and CDR2: LNHNV, YYDKDF (reference sequence). The sample comes from a study of HIV-infected children after antiretroviral therapy interruption. Background on the study: Interruption group median age around 9.9 years; continuous group 7 to 8 years.

The chain uses TRBV15 and TRBJ2-6, with D perhaps TRBD1 (5 bases). The sequences come from CD45RO+ CD8+ T cells from PBMCs, pooled from several time points, collected from a donor given antiretroviral therapy, either interrupted or continuous. Subset of the sample: memory CD8+ CD45RO+ CD45RA- T cells. The sequence derives from a pool of human donors with HIV. CDR3 bases: TGTGCCACCAGCAGAGGACAGACCCTCTCTGGGGCCAACGTCCTGACTTTC. Its translation is CATSRGQTLSGANVLTF.